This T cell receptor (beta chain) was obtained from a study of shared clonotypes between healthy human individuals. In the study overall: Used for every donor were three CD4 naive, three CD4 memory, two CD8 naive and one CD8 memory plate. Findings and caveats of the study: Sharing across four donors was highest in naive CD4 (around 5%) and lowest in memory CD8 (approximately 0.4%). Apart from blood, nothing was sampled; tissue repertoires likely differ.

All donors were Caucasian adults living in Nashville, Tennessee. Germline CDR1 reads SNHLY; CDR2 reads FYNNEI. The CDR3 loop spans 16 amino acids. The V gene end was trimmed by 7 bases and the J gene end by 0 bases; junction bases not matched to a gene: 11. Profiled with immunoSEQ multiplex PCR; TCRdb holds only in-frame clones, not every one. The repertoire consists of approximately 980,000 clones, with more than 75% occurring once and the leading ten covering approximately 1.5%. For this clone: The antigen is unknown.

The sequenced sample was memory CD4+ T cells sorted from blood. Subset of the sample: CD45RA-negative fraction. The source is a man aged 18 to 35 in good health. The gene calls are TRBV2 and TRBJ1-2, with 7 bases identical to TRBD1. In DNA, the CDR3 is TGTGCCAGCACCCTCGAGGGGGCTCAAGCTAACTATGGCTACACCTTC. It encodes CASTLEGAQANYGYTF.